This T cell receptor beta chain originates from a study of vaccination and CD4 T cells after COVID-19. In the study overall: Post-vaccination samples were procured at a median of around 78 days following dose two (range 14 to 241). Notes on the study in general: Median numbers of SARS-CoV-2-reactive clonotypes increased from around 20 to 38 (not a significant change).

As to treatment: 10-day PBMC culture with coronavirus spike peptide pools or control peptides (ViraFEST assay). Samples of CD4+ T cells were obtained from the unexposed donor before the COVID-19 pandemic (2011-2018). ViraFEST used peptide pools to expand antigen-specific T cells before TCR sequencing. Cultures used over 1.5 million PBMCs per well, approximately 9.2 IU/ml IL-2 and approximately 10 ug/ml peptides. Scientists ran DNA taken from cultured CD4+ T cells through the Oncomine TCR Beta short-read assay for sequencing. Scientists extracted genomic DNA from CD4+ T cells grown in culture. TCRdb used MiXCR to reprocess the PCR reads, holding one entry per CDR3 protein. Of about 10,000 distinct CDR3 sequences listed, 40% are singletons. This CDR3 has 15 amino acids. V lost 0 bases to trimming and J lost 2 bases, with 10 bases between them. Germline CDR1 is MNHEY and CDR2 is SVGAGI. Worth noting for this clonotype: Its antigen is undetermined.

This chain connects TRBV6-5 to TRBJ1-1; D gene uncertain. The receptor was isolated from a human donor in good health. Sequencing was carried out using CD4+ T cells from blood, cultured in vitro. In DNA form, the CDR3 reads TGTGCCAGCAGTTACTCGACCCACAGAAACACTGAAGCTTTCTTT. Its translation: CASSYSTHRNTEAFF.